The 26 T cell receptor beta chains given below trace back to one sample, sequenced in a study of blood T cell repertoires in COVID-19. The table came from immunoSEQ multiplex PCR; TCRdb's copy has only in-frame clones and leaves some out. Altogether hundreds of thousands of clones are present, over 75% being singletons, with the ten largest covering about 16%. Sample: PBMCs or T cells enriched from blood (not recorded which). These receptors were obtained from a man aged 18 to 30 who had recovered from COVID-19.

This clone was detected once. The chain couples TRBV9 to TRBJ2-7, with 11 positions matching TRBD1. The CDR3 extends over 17 amino acids. CDR1 is SGDLS, CDR2 YYNGEE, per germline. J lost 6 bases, V lost 0 bases, and 11 bases had no gene match. CDR3 DNA: TGTGCCAGCAGCGTAGGGGACAGGGGGTTCATTGTCGGCGAGCAGTACTTC. Its translation is CASSVGDRGFIVGEQYF.

The V call is TRBV7-2, the J call TRBJ2-3; 9 bases align to TRBD2. The ends lost 2 bases at V and 5 bases at J; junction bases unmatched: 5. Germline V gives CDR1 SGHTA, CDR2 FQGNSA. CDR3 length: 15 amino acids. The CDR3 sequence: CASSLLYSGGDTQYF. The CDR3 DNA reads as TGTGCCAGCAGCTTACTGTATAGCGGGGGAGATACGCAGTATTTT.

The chain uses TRBV5-4 and TRBJ2-4; D may be TRBD2 (5 bases). The V end was cut by 1 base, the J end by 8 bases, with 10 bases between. This CDR3 has 13 residues. Germline V lookup: CDR1 SGHNT, CDR2 YYREEE (reference sequence). Written as DNA, the CDR3 is TGTGCCAGCAGCTTGACTAGTAGTGACATTCAGTACTTC. Encoded protein: CASSLTSSDIQYF.

This chain connects TRBV12-5 to TRBJ2-2, with 9 bases fitting TRBD1. CDR3 size: 15 residues. The V gene end was trimmed by 2 bases and the J gene end by 3 bases; junction bases not matched to a gene: 1. From germline, CDR1 is LGHNT and CDR2 FRNRAP. CDR3: CASGLRDRDTGELFF. CDR3 DNA: TGTGCTAGTGGTTTGAGGGACAGGGACACCGGGGAGCTGTTTTTT.

The chain carries TRBV3-1 (or the pseudogene TRBV3-2) and TRBJ1-5; a possible D gene is TRBD1 (6 bases). V shed 4 bases and J shed 4 bases, with 11 bases lying between them. The CDR3 length is 14 residues. Germline V lookup: CDR1 LGHDT, CDR2 YNNKEL (reference sequence). The CDR3 sequence: CASSPTGGNQPQHF. CDR3 in DNA: TGTGCCAGCAGCCCGACAGGTGGGAATCAGCCCCAGCATTTT.

The V gene is TRBV7-3, the J gene TRBJ2-7, with 9 bases matching TRBD1. Germline lookup yields CDR1 SGHTA and CDR2 FQGTGA. The CDR3 covers 15 residues. Trimming at V came to 5 bases and at J to 8 bases, leaving 13 bases not matched to a gene. The CDR3 sequence: CASSPPNRGLAQQYF. CDR3 sequence (DNA): TGTGCCAGCAGCCCTCCCAACAGGGGGCTGGCCCAGCAGTACTTC.

The J gene is TRBJ1-3, the V gene TRBV3-1 (or the pseudogene TRBV3-2); D may be TRBD1 (5 bases). Trimming cost V 0 bases and J 1 base, with 10 bases left between them. CDR1 and CDR2 (germline): LGHDT, YNNKEL (reference sequence). This CDR3 is built from 16 residues. CDR3 coding DNA: TGTGCCAGCAGCCAAGATGGCAGGGAATCTGGAAACACCATATATTTT. It codes for CASSQDGRESGNTIYF.

The chain's CDR3 is CASSRDTSNQPQHF. CDR3 sequence (DNA): TGTGCCAGCAGCCGGGACACCTCCAATCAGCCCCAGCATTTT. The rearrangement links TRBV2 to TRBJ1-5, with D tentatively TRBD1 (6 bases). The V gene's germline CDR1 is SNHLY and CDR2 FYNNEI. CDR3 size: 14 residues. The V gene lost 6 bases and the J gene lost 3 bases, with 12 bases spanning the gap.

This clone was recorded only once. The chain uses TRBV5-4 and TRBJ2-7, with TRBD1 identical over 11 bases. Germline trimming cut 4 bases from V and 2 bases from J; bases unmatched to any gene: 5. The CDR3 sequence is 15 residues long. CDR1 SGHNT and CDR2 YYREEE come from the germline V gene (reference sequence). The CDR3 region has the DNA TGTGCCAGCAGCCCCCCGGGACAGGGGGCCTACGAGCAGTACTTC. The encoded protein is CASSPPGQGAYEQYF.

The chain is built from TRBV19 and TRBJ2-1; TRBD1 is a possible D gene (7 bases). This CDR3 spans 14 amino acids. V was cut by 8 bases and J by 5 bases, with 16 bases left in between. Germline V gene lookup returns CDR1 LNHDA and CDR2 SQIVND (reference sequence). DNA of the CDR3: TGTGCCAGTCTACGGGGGACAGCCGACAATGAGCAGTTCTTC. Its translation: CASLRGTADNEQFF.

The chain uses TRBV27 and TRBJ2-1; 12 bases fit TRBD2. This CDR3 spans 19 amino acids. Germline values: CDR1 MNHEY, CDR2 SMNVEV (reference sequence). Trimming cost V 4 bases and J 6 bases; bases outside gene matches: 16. CDR3 DNA: TGTGCCAGCAGTTACTGGACTCGTCAGACTAGCGGGAGAGTCAATGAGCAGTTCTTC. Translation: CASSYWTRQTSGRVNEQFF.

CDR3 sequence: CATGQGSGEQFF. As DNA, the CDR3 is TGCGCCACGGGACAGGGATCAGGTGAGCAGTTCTTC. The chain links TRBV5-1 to TRBJ2-1; 9 bases agree with TRBD1. The CDR3 covers 12 residues. V shed 9 bases and J 9 bases; nucleotides not matched to a gene: 7. Germline lookup yields CDR1 SGHRS and CDR2 YFSETQ. Full variable domain (missing parts from reference TRBV5-1 and TRBJ2-1): KAGVTQTPRYLIKTRGQQVTLSCSPISGHRSVSWYQQTPGQGLQFLFEYFSETQRNKGNFPGRFSGRQFSNSRSEMNVSTLELGDSALYLCATGQGSGEQFFGPGTRLTVL.

This chain uses TRBV5-1 with TRBJ2-1; 7 nucleotides line up with TRBD2. The CDR3 loop spans 13 amino acids. V gave up 0 bases and J gave up 8 bases; unmatched junction bases: 2. Germline V CDR1 and CDR2: SGHRS, YFSETQ. CDR3 in DNA: TGCGCCAGCAGCTTGGGAAGCGGGGATGAGCAGTTCTTC. This translates into CASSLGSGDEQFF.

This clone was counted a single time. The J gene is TRBJ1-1, the V gene TRBV12-3 or TRBV12-4; D ambiguous. The CDR3 runs to 13 residues. The V and J ends lost 5 bases and 0 bases respectively, with 7 bases between them. The CDR3 loop reads CASSRDLNTEAFF. CDR3 sequence (DNA): TGTGCCAGCAGTCGAGACTTGAACACTGAAGCTTTCTTT.

The chain recombines TRBV11-3 with TRBJ1-2; D gene uncertain. Germline V gene sequence: CDR1 SGHNT, CDR2 YENEEA. The CDR3 consists of 13 residues. The V and J ends lost 5 bases and 3 bases respectively, with 10 bases between them. The CDR3 protein is CASSPTGYYGYTF. The CDR3 DNA reads as TGTGCCAGCAGCCCGACTGGTTACTATGGCTACACCTTC.

The rearrangement joins TRBV28 to TRBJ1-2, with D perhaps TRBD1 (6 bases). Germline CDR1 is MDHEN and CDR2 is SYDVKM. The germline V and J ends were trimmed by 8 bases and 4 bases, with 20 bases remaining between them. This CDR3 region has 15 residues. Here the CDR3 DNA reads TGTGCCAGCGGGGAATCACAGGGCTACAGCTATGGCTACACCTTC. This codes for CASGESQGYSYGYTF.

The genes are TRBV27 and TRBJ2-7; D gene uncertain. From germline, CDR1 is MNHEY and CDR2 SMNVEV (reference sequence). The CDR3 is 11 residues long. V lost 1 base, J lost 6 bases, and 4 bases lay in between. The CDR3 DNA follows: TGTGCCAGCAGTTTATACGGCGAGCAGTACTTC. Translated: CASSLYGEQYF.

The CDR3 region is CASSKNRDPFF. In DNA form, the CDR3 reads TGTGCCAGCAGCAAAAACAGGGATCCGTTCTTC. The V and J genes are TRBV2 and TRBJ2-1, with a possible D match to TRBD1 (6 bases). The ends were cut back, 6 bases at V and 15 bases at J, with 15 bases in the middle. CDR1 SNHLY and CDR2 FYNNEI come from the germline V gene. There are 11 residues in the CDR3.

J is TRBJ2-5 and V is TRBV4-1; 9 bases align to TRBD2. From germline, CDR1 is MGHRA and CDR2 YSYEKL. The CDR3 runs to 21 residues. After removal of 5 bases from V and 1 base from J, the junction contained 23 bases not matched to a gene. The CDR3 DNA sequence: TGCGCCAGCAGCAAGCCAAGTACGGTCTATCTCGGGCGGGAGGGCCAAGAGACCCAGTACTTC. It encodes CASSKPSTVYLGREGQETQYF.

This chain uses TRBV3-1 (or the pseudogene TRBV3-2) with TRBJ2-5, with TRBD1 as a possible D gene (6 bases). The germline V gene encodes CDR1 LGHDT and CDR2 YNNKEL (reference sequence). The CDR3 contains 14 residues. V lost 3 bases and J 2 bases, leaving 10 bases between the germline ends. The CDR3 here is CASSQWTDQETQYF. The DNA for the CDR3 is TGTGCCAGCAGCCAGTGGACAGATCAAGAGACCCAGTACTTC.

This chain connects TRBV5-1 to TRBJ1-4, with TRBD1 as a possible D gene (5 bases). The CDR3 covers 15 residues. V dropped 0 bases and J dropped 1 base, with 7 bases sitting between them. Germline lookup yields CDR1 SGHRS and CDR2 YFSETQ. The CDR3 bases are TGCGCCAGCAGCTTGGTAGGGGAAACTAATGAAAAACTGTTTTTT. It yields the protein CASSLVGETNEKLFF.

J is TRBJ1-2 and V is TRBV28; 7 bases fit TRBD1. Germline assignment: CDR1 MDHEN and CDR2 SYDVKM. The trim removed 5 bases at V and 6 bases at J, leaving 12 bases unmatched. This CDR3 comprises 15 residues. CDR3 bases: TGTGCCAGCAGTCCCGGCGGTAACAGGGGAGATGGCTACACCTTC. Translating gives CASSPGGNRGDGYTF.

The rearrangement joins TRBV18 to TRBJ2-3; maybe TRBD1 (6 bases). The CDR3 contains 16 residues. Trimming shortened V by 0 bases and J by 6 bases, and 16 bases separated the two germline ends. Germline V gene lookup returns CDR1 KGHSH and CDR2 LQKENI. CDR3 bases: TGTGCCAGCTCACCACCCATAGGACAGCCAGATGATACGCAGTATTTT. Translating it yields CASSPPIGQPDDTQYF.

This chain links TRBV27 with TRBJ1-2, with D hard to call. The germline V and J ends were trimmed by 6 bases and 1 base, with 15 bases remaining between them. Germline CDR1 MNHEY, CDR2 SMNVEV (reference sequence). There are 15 residues in the CDR3. Written as DNA, the CDR3 is TGTGCCAGCAGCCCTAGGTTCGAGCTTAACTATGGCTACACCTTC. Its protein is CASSPRFELNYGYTF.

The V call is TRBV24-1, the J call TRBJ2-5, with 8 bases matching TRBD1. Germline V CDR1 and CDR2: KGHDR, SFDVKD. CDR3 length: 14 amino acids. J lost 4 bases, V lost 4 bases, and 4 bases had no gene match. This CDR3 is CATSDLGQGETQYF. The CDR3 nucleotides are TGTGCCACCAGTGACTTAGGACAGGGAGAGACCCAGTACTTC.

V usage is TRBV5-1 and J usage is TRBJ1-2; D is perhaps TRBD1 (5 bases). This CDR3 has 14 residues. The germline V gene encodes CDR1 SGHRS and CDR2 YFSETQ. V gave up 2 bases and J gave up 0 bases, with 8 bases separating them. The CDR3 region is CASSFQGANYGYTF. CDR3 nucleotides: TGCGCCAGCAGCTTCCAGGGCGCTAACTATGGCTACACCTTC.